One sample yielded the 31 T cell receptor beta chains listed below, sequenced in a study of shared clonotypes between healthy human individuals. Selected positively for CCR7 and CD45RO-negative, naive CD8 cells excluded terminally differentiated effector memory CD45RA+ cells. The protocol was immunoSEQ multiplex PCR, while the TCRdb copy is restricted to in-frame clones and leaves out a portion. Among millions of clones listed, approximately 94% were seen once. The sample was naive CD8+ T cells sorted from blood. The receptor set was obtained from a man between 18 and 29 years old in good health.

The V gene is TRBV30, the J gene TRBJ2-1; D remains ambiguous. Germline-derived CDR1 and CDR2 are GTSNPN and SVGIG (reference sequence). The length of the CDR3 is 13 residues. Trimming took off 0 bases at V and 7 bases at J, with 10 bases between the two ends. CDR3 DNA sequence: TGTGCCTGGAGTGTAGACCTTCTAAATGAGCAGTTCTTC. Translating gives CAWSVDLLNEQFF.

The V and J genes are TRBV7-9 and TRBJ2-3; TRBD1 matches at 8 bases. Germline CDR1 is SEHNR and CDR2 is FQNEAQ (reference sequence). The CDR3 totals 16 residues. Unmatched junction bases numbered 7, after V lost 1 base and J lost 4 bases. CDR3 nucleotide sequence: TGTGCCAGCAGCTTAGGTTTCCAGGGGGCGGCAGATACGCAGTATTTT. Translating it yields CASSLGFQGAADTQYF.

The chain recombines TRBV6-1 with TRBJ1-5, with D perhaps matching TRBD1 (5 bases). The germline gives CDR1 MNHNS, CDR2 SASEGT. The V end was cut by 2 bases, the J end by 8 bases, with 25 bases between. CDR3 length: 18 amino acids. CDR3 bases: TGTGCCAGCAGTGAACTCGTAGGAGGAGGGGCGCGGGGGGAGCCCCAGCATTTT. Its translation: CASSELVGGGARGEPQHF.

The J gene is TRBJ1-5, the V gene TRBV6-6; D is unresolved. Germline V gene lookup returns CDR1 MNHNY and CDR2 SVGAGI (reference sequence). The CDR3 loop spans 14 amino acids. The V end lost 3 bases, the J end lost 3 bases, and 9 bases lay between the germline ends. This chain's CDR3 is CASSYVGLNQPQHF. CDR3 coding DNA: TGTGCCAGCAGTTATGTCGGTCTCAATCAGCCCCAGCATTTT.

Concerning this clone: Other DNA variants within this sample encode the same CDR3. The genes are TRBV29-1 and TRBJ2-7, with a weak D call TRBD2 (6 bases). V lost 8 bases and J lost 12, with 32 bases in between. The length of the CDR3 is 15 residues. Germline loops: CDR1 SQVTM, CDR2 ANQGSEA. The CDR3 region has the DNA TGCAGCCACCCGGCGGATCCGGGAGCCCCATACCCGTGGTACTTC. Its translation: CSHPADPGAPYPWYF.

The chain employs TRBV9 and TRBJ1-6; D may be TRBD1 (5 bases). This CDR3 is 14 amino acids long. Trimming took off 3 bases at V and 9 bases at J, with 13 bases between the two ends. Looked up from germline, CDR1 is SGDLS and CDR2 is YYNGEE. The CDR3 loop reads CASSASVGGSPLHF. DNA of the CDR3: TGTGCCAGCAGCGCATCGGTGGGGGGTTCACCCCTCCACTTT.

CDR3: CASRVQESTDTQYF. The CDR3 DNA sequence: TGTGCCAGCAGAGTACAGGAAAGCACAGATACGCAGTATTTT. The chain joins TRBV7-2 to TRBJ2-3; a possible D gene is TRBD1 (5 bases). V was pared by 6 bases and J by 0 bases, with 10 bases between. CDR1 is SGHTA and CDR2 is FQGNSA in the germline V gene. This CDR3 comprises 14 residues.

On this clone: The identical CDR3 is also encoded by other nucleotide sequences in the sample. CDR3 region: CASSLEADYEQYF. The CDR3 coding sequence is TGTGCCAGCAGCTTGGAGGCGGACTACGAGCAGTACTTC. The chain recombines TRBV5-6 with TRBJ2-7; D gene ambiguous. This CDR3 contains 13 residues. CDR1 SGHDT and CDR2 YYEEEE come from the germline V gene. Trimming took off 0 bases at V and 3 bases at J, with 7 bases between the two ends.

V usage is TRBV7-9 and J usage is TRBJ2-7, with D perhaps given as TRBD1 or TRBD2 (5 bases each). Trimming removed 1 base from V and 0 bases from J, with 10 bases in between. This CDR3 is 15 amino acids long. CDR1 and CDR2 from the germline V gene are SEHNR and FQNEAQ (reference sequence). CDR3 sequence reads: CASSLGAGTSYEQYF. CDR3 DNA: TGTGCCAGCAGCTTAGGGGCAGGGACCTCCTACGAGCAGTACTTC.

The chain carries TRBV9 and TRBJ1-6, with D possibly TRBD1 on 5 matching bases. This CDR3 has 16 amino acids. Germline lookup yields CDR1 SGDLS and CDR2 YYNGEE. Trimming shortened V by 0 bases and J by 7 bases, and 14 bases separated the two germline ends. DNA for the CDR3: TGTGCCAGCAGCGTAGATGAGGCAGGGTCGAATTCACCCCTCCACTTT. Its translation is CASSVDEAGSNSPLHF.

The V gene is TRBV6-5, the J gene TRBJ1-1; 7 positions match TRBD1. The CDR3 has 15 residues. Germline CDR1 MNHEY, CDR2 SVGAGI. Trimming cost V 7 bases and J 1 base; bases outside gene matches: 9. The CDR3 sequence is CASILRTGENTEAFF. The CDR3 region has the DNA TGTGCCAGCATTTTACGTACAGGGGAGAACACTGAAGCTTTCTTT.

V is TRBV13 and J is TRBJ2-1; D remains ambiguous. The CDR3 totals 14 residues. V was shortened by 2 bases and J by 4 bases, with 9 bases between the two germline ends. The germline V gene has CDR1 PRHDT and CDR2 FYEKMQ (reference sequence). DNA of the CDR3: TGTGCCAGCAGCTTAATCCAGTATTACAATGAGCAGTTCTTC. Residues: CASSLIQYYNEQFF.

A note on this clone: Other DNA sequences in the sample encode the same CDR3. This chain links TRBV30 with TRBJ2-7, with 9 nucleotides matching TRBD1. The length of the CDR3 is 14 residues. The V and J ends lost 0 bases and 2 bases, in that order; junction bases with no gene match: 2. Germline CDR1 and CDR2: GTSNPN and SVGIG (reference sequence). CDR3 in DNA: TGTGCCTGGAGTGTCGGGACAGGGCCCTACGAGCAGTACTTC. Protein product: CAWSVGTGPYEQYF.

The chain recombines TRBV27 with TRBJ1-6; D remains ambiguous. The CDR3 covers 17 residues. The V and J ends lost 1 base and 4 bases respectively, with 14 bases between them. CDR1 MNHEY and CDR2 SMNVEV come from the germline V gene (reference sequence). The CDR3 DNA reads as TGTGCCAGCAGTTTATACGCGGACGGAATTTATAATTCACCCCTCCACTTT. Its protein is CASSLYADGIYNSPLHF.

As concerns this clone: Other DNA variants within this sample encode the same CDR3. The CDR3 loop is CASSLAENYGYTF. The CDR3 coding sequence is TGTGCCAGCAGCTTAGCCGAGAACTATGGCTACACCTTC. The chain carries TRBV7-9 and TRBJ1-2; D gene ambiguous. Germline CDR1 is SEHNR and CDR2 is FQNEAQ (reference sequence). Between the trimmed V and J ends, which lost 0 bases and 2 bases, there was a span of 4 bases. The CDR3 covers 13 residues.

The chain links TRBV9 to TRBJ2-5; 12 bases agree with TRBD2. This CDR3 region has 18 residues. Per germline, CDR1 SGDLS and CDR2 YYNGEE. V lost 4 bases, J lost 0 bases, and 10 bases stayed unmatched. Here the CDR3 DNA reads TGTGCCAGCAGCCAGGAGGCTAGCGGGGGGGGATACCAAGAGACCCAGTACTTC. Translating gives CASSQEASGGGYQETQYF.

On this clone itself: Other DNA sequences in the sample encode the same CDR3. The V call is TRBV6-5, the J call TRBJ2-5; D gene ambiguous. The CDR3 has 13 residues. Germline V gene sequence: CDR1 MNHEY, CDR2 SVGAGI. With 3 bases removed from V and 3 bases from J, the gap between germline ends came to 8 bases. The DNA of the CDR3 is TGTGCCAGCAGTTATGACTTGGAAGAGACCCAGTACTTC. Its protein product is CASSYDLEETQYF.

This clone was observed once. This chain joins TRBV6-5 and TRBJ1-3; tentative D call: TRBD1 (5 bases). Germline lookup yields CDR1 MNHEY and CDR2 SVGAGI. Trimming shortened V by 4 bases and J by 2 bases, and 12 bases separated the two germline ends. The CDR3 consists of 15 residues. CDR3 residues: CASSSDGGAGNTIYF. CDR3 nucleotides: TGTGCCAGCAGTTCCGACGGAGGGGCTGGAAACACCATATATTTT.

Comments on this clone: The identical CDR3 is also encoded by other nucleotide sequences in the sample. The chain combines TRBV6-5 with TRBJ2-1; D gene unclear. The CDR3 sequence is 12 residues long. Germline CDR1 reads MNHEY; CDR2 reads SVGAGI. V was clipped by 6 bases and J by 10 bases, with 13 bases between them. CDR3 protein: CASSLSGGEQFF. CDR3 sequence (DNA): TGTGCCAGCAGCCTCTCAGGCGGAGAGCAGTTCTTC.

The table lists this clone with a count of one. The rearrangement uses TRBV6-1 and TRBJ1-1, with a possible D match to TRBD1 (5 bases). Germline values: CDR1 MNHNS, CDR2 SASEGT. The V gene lost 2 bases and the J gene lost 5 bases, with 12 bases spanning the gap. This CDR3 spans 14 amino acids. CDR3 coding DNA: TGTGCCAGCAGTGAACAGGGAGGGTTAACTGAAGCTTTCTTT. It translates to CASSEQGGLTEAFF.

Of note for this clone: At one boundary the junction diverges from the germline segment, which might be a read error. The rearrangement links TRBV7-7 to TRBJ2-1, with 10 bases lining up with TRBD2. Germline CDR1 reads SSHAT; CDR2 reads FNYEAQ (reference sequence). This CDR3 has 16 amino acids. The CDR3 coding sequence is TGTGCTAGCAGCTTAGGGTGGACTAGCGGCTACAATGAGCAGTTCTTC. Its translation is CASSLGWTSGYNEQFF.

This clone was found once. CDR3 residues: CASSVAILEAEQFF. The CDR3 coding sequence is TGTGCCAGCAGCGTAGCGATCCTTGAAGCGGAGCAGTTCTTC. The V call is TRBV9, the J call TRBJ2-1; D remains ambiguous. Germline-derived CDR1 and CDR2 are SGDLS and YYNGEE. V was cut by 0 bases and J by 10 bases, with 14 bases left in between. This CDR3 has 14 amino acids.

The chain has TRBV29-1 and TRBJ2-7; D is undetermined. The CDR3 consists of 13 residues. Germline CDR1 is SQVTM and CDR2 is ANQGSEA. The V end lost 1 base, the J end lost 2 bases, and 9 bases lay between the germline ends. DNA for the CDR3: TGCAGCGTTGAAGCAGGAACCCCCTACGAGCAGTACTTC. It yields the protein CSVEAGTPYEQYF.

This chain uses TRBV5-5 with TRBJ2-7; 7 nucleotides align to TRBD2. J was trimmed by 3 bases and V by 4 bases; bases with no gene match: 13. CDR1 SGHKS and CDR2 YYEKEE come from the germline V gene (reference sequence). CDR3 length: 16 residues. The CDR3 DNA is TGTGCCAGCAGCCCTTTGGGGGGGACTCTGGTCTACGAGCAGTACTTC. This encodes CASSPLGGTLVYEQYF.

The V and J genes are TRBV19 and TRBJ2-1, with 8 bases lining up with TRBD2. V lost 1 base to trimming and J lost 6 bases; unmatched junction nucleotides: 5. Germline V CDR1 and CDR2: LNHDA, SQIVND (reference sequence). The CDR3 consists of 15 residues. The CDR3 DNA reads TGTGCCAGTAGTATAGTCCCGGGGGGGGTCAATGAGCAGTTCTTC. It yields the protein CASSIVPGGVNEQFF.

V is TRBV5-6 and J is TRBJ2-7; no reliable D call. The germline gives CDR1 SGHDT, CDR2 YYEEEE. CDR3 length: 12 residues. V dropped 4 bases and J dropped 6 bases, with 11 bases sitting between them. The CDR3 here is CASSPQDSEQYF. The CDR3 nucleotides read TGTGCCAGCAGCCCCCAAGATTCCGAGCAGTACTTC.

With regard to this clone: At one end the junction does not follow the germline gene, possibly because of a read error. The chain has TRBV2 and TRBJ2-7; 13 bases map to TRBD2. Germline CDR1 and CDR2: SNHLY and FYNNEI. The CDR3 covers 13 residues. Written as DNA, the CDR3 is TGTGCCAGCAGAGCACCGGGACTAGCGGGGCACAACTTC. Translated: CASRAPGLAGHNF.

In DNA, the CDR3 is TGTGCCAGCAGCTGGCCCGGGGGGATGAACACTGAAGCTTTCTTT. Amino acids: CASSWPGGMNTEAFF. The J gene is TRBJ1-1, the V gene TRBV7-9; D is possibly TRBD1 (5 bases). Germline assignment: CDR1 SEHNR and CDR2 FQNEAQ (reference sequence). The CDR3 sequence is 15 residues long. V was trimmed by 4 bases and J by 0 bases, leaving 12 bases between them.

With regard to this clone: The sample carries other DNA sequences with the same CDR3. V and J are TRBV9 and TRBJ1-1; D gene uncertain. The length of the CDR3 is 13 residues. Germline-derived CDR1 and CDR2 are SGDLS and YYNGEE. The ends were cut back, 4 bases at V and 1 base at J, with 8 bases in the middle. CDR3 DNA sequence: TGTGCCAGCAGCTTCGGCGGGAACACTGAAGCTTTCTTT. Translating it yields CASSFGGNTEAFF.

The chain carries TRBV6-1 and TRBJ1-5; D gene ambiguous. This CDR3 contains 13 residues. Looked up from germline, CDR1 is MNHNS and CDR2 is SASEGT. V was trimmed by 6 bases and J by 2 bases, leaving 8 bases between them. In DNA, the CDR3 is TGTGCCAGCAGAATGGCAGGCAATCAGCCCCAGCATTTT. Translating it yields CASRMAGNQPQHF.

J is TRBJ2-3 and V is TRBV7-2; no firm D call. The CDR3 contains 14 residues. V lost 2 bases, J lost 0 bases, and 6 bases lay in between. Germline assignment: CDR1 SGHTA and CDR2 FQGNSA. The CDR3 region has the DNA TGTGCCAGCAGCTTATACGTTAGCACAGATACGCAGTATTTT. Translation: CASSLYVSTDTQYF.